This record concerns one TCR beta chain sequence. Recruitment covered over 20 US areas and drew participants whose ages spanned roughly 18 to 90 years. Donors were grouped by their self-reported clinical history. The data stem from a study of blood T cell repertoires in COVID-19. Across the study: COVID-19 samples from acute and convalescent phases originated in the United States, Italy and Spain. In each case, the material was cDNA or gDNA derived from T cells, B-cell-depleted T cells, or PBMCs.

Assay used: immunoSEQ multiplex PCR; TCRdb lists only in-frame clones, some missing. Of fewer than 250,000 clones listed, 83% were seen once; the top ten hold approximately 4%. The V gene lost 4 bases and the J gene lost 2 bases, with 20 bases spanning the gap. The CDR3 has 18 residues. The V gene's germline CDR1 is LGHDT and CDR2 YNNKEL (reference sequence). Sequencing was performed on PBMCs or T cells enriched from blood (not recorded which). The rearrangement uses TRBV3-1 (or the pseudogene TRBV3-2) and TRBJ2-2; D is unresolved. The TCR comes from a woman in her thirties or forties who had been exposed to COVID-19. The CDR3 loop is CASSPLLKTSANTGELFF. CDR3 nucleotides: TGTGCCAGCAGCCCGCTTCTCAAGACATCAGCCAACACCGGGGAGCTGTTTTTT.